This entry lists 10 T cell receptor beta chains sequenced from one sample in a study of control samples from healthy donors and cancer patients. Using immunoSEQ multiplex PCR, the repertoire was profiled, and TCRdb retains in-frame clones only, with some absent. The sample contains fewer than 90,000 clones, 90% to 95% of which appear only once. Source material: blood. These receptors came from a woman in her thirties or forties in good health.

The CDR3: CASSLYGSETEAFF. The CDR3 DNA is TGTGCCAGCAGCTTATACGGGAGCGAGACTGAAGCTTTCTTT. The chain employs TRBV11-2 and TRBJ1-1; D gene ambiguous. V lost 2 bases, J lost 5 bases, and 12 bases lay in between. CDR3 length: 14 residues. Germline CDR1 reads SGHAT; CDR2 reads FQNNGV.

This clone was observed a single time. CDR3 coding DNA: TGTGCCAGCACGAAGGGAGGGGCTGAAGCTTTCTTT. This gives the protein CASTKGGAEAFF. The rearrangement links TRBV2 to TRBJ1-1; possible D gene TRBD1, 5 bases. Germline assignment: CDR1 SNHLY and CDR2 FYNNEI. V shed 7 bases and J shed 6 bases, with 12 bases lying between them. This CDR3 spans 12 amino acids.

CDR3 sequence: CASSPGTSGRLNEQFF. In nucleotides, the CDR3 is TGCGCCAGCAGCCCCGGGACTAGCGGGAGGTTGAATGAGCAGTTCTTC. The J gene is TRBJ2-1, the V gene TRBV4-1; TRBD2 aligns across 15 bases. Germline lookup yields CDR1 MGHRA and CDR2 YSYEKL. The CDR3 contains 16 residues. Trimming cost V 4 bases and J 7 bases; bases outside gene matches: 5.

The chain uses TRBV4-2 and TRBJ1-2, with 11 positions matching TRBD1. Per germline, CDR1 LGHNA and CDR2 YNFKEQ. The CDR3 totals 18 residues. V lost 0 bases, J lost 8 bases, and 14 bases stayed unmatched. CDR3: CASSQDLSQDRGLRGYTF. In DNA, the CDR3 is TGTGCCAGCAGCCAAGATCTTAGCCAGGACAGGGGGCTAAGAGGCTACACCTTC.

This clone was recorded once. This chain links TRBV5-1 with TRBJ2-3, with TRBD1 identical over 11 bases. Germline V gives CDR1 SGHRS, CDR2 YFSETQ. J gave up 3 bases and V 1 base, and 4 bases lay outside the gene matches. The CDR3 consists of 16 residues. The CDR3 sequence: CASSLPGQGVTDTQYF. In DNA form, the CDR3 reads TGCGCCAGCAGCTTGCCGGGACAGGGGGTAACAGATACGCAGTATTTT.

The rearrangement joins TRBV15 to TRBJ1-4; D unclear. V shed 0 bases and J shed 4 bases, with 12 bases lying between them. In germline, CDR1 is LNHNV, CDR2 YYDKDF (reference sequence). The CDR3 is 16 residues long. CDR3 region: CATSRDMSHVNEKLFF. The CDR3 DNA sequence: TGTGCCACCAGCAGAGATATGAGCCACGTTAATGAAAAACTGTTTTTT. The whole variable domain, filled in from reference TRBV15 and TRBJ1-4, reads DAMVIQNPRYQVTQFGKPVTLSCSQTLNHNVMYWYQQKSSQAPKLLFHYYDKDFNNEADTPDNFQSRRPNTSFCFLDIRSPGLGDTAMYLCATSRDMSHVNEKLFFGSGTQLSVL.

The chain combines TRBV20-1 with TRBJ2-1; 11 bases line up with TRBD2. V was clipped by 6 bases and J by 4 bases; unmatched bases: 8. The CDR3 is made up of 15 amino acids. Germline lookup yields CDR1 DFQATT and CDR2 SNEGSKA (reference sequence). Written as DNA, the CDR3 is TGCAGTGCAAGTATACTAGCGGGGGATTACAATGAGCAGTTCTTC. This encodes CSASILAGDYNEQFF.

This sequence joins TRBV30 and TRBJ2-2; TRBD1 might be the D (6 bases). The CDR3 contains 13 residues. Germline lookup yields CDR1 GTSNPN and CDR2 SVGIG (reference sequence). CDR3 residues: CAHEQGGSGELFF. The CDR3 bases are TGTGCTCATGAACAGGGTGGGTCCGGGGAGCTGTTTTTT.

The V gene is TRBV13, the J gene TRBJ1-3; D is undetermined. This CDR3 spans 14 amino acids. V lost 1 base to trimming and J lost 2 bases, with 6 bases between them. The V gene's germline CDR1 is PRHDT and CDR2 FYEKMQ (reference sequence). In DNA, the CDR3 is TGTGCCAGCAGCTTAGAGGGCCCTGGAAACACCATATATTTT. It codes for CASSLEGPGNTIYF.

The chain uses TRBV7-9 and TRBJ1-5, with 9 bases that match TRBD1. Germline CDR1 and CDR2: SEHNR and FQNEAQ (reference sequence). The CDR3 sequence is 14 residues long. V shed 4 bases and J 5 bases; nucleotides not matched to a gene: 3. CDR3 DNA sequence: TGTGCCAGCAGCTCGACAGGGGGGGATCAGCCCCAGCATTTT. Translation gives CASSSTGGDQPQHF.